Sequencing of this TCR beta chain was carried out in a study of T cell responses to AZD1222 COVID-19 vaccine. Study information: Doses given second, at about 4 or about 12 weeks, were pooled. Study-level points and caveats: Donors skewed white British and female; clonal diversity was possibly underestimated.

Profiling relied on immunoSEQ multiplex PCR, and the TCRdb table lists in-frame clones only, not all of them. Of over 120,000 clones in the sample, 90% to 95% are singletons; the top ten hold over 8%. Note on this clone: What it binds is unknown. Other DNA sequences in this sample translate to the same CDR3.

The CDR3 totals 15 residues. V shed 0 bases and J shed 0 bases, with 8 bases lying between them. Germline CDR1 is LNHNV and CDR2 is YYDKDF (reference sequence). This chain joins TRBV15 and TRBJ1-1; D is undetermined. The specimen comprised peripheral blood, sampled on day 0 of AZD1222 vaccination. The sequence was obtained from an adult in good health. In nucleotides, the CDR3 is TGTGCCACCAGCAGAGATCGGGTCATGAACACTGAAGCTTTCTTT. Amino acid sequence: CATSRDRVMNTEAFF.